Given below is one T cell receptor beta chain in context. What it recognizes is unknown. Trimming cost V 5 bases and J 7 bases, with 14 bases left between them. Germline V lookup: CDR1 MNHNS, CDR2 SASEGT. The CDR3 contains 14 residues. In the PCR, 60 Vbeta and 13 Jbeta primers were used. Sequencing was performed with immunoSEQ multiplex PCR; in TCRdb, only in-frame clones are kept and a portion is missing. The top ten clones hold around 1.5% of a sample with some 180,000 clones, about three quarters of them seen once. These data belong to a study of cytomegalovirus exposure and HLA in healthy donors. Study-wide results and limits: When the data were analyzed later, several of the most significant clusters appeared to be linked to common viral pathogens. Further analysis, carried out later, found HLA-associated TCR beta chains more clonally expanded than equally common other chains. Both high specificity and high sensitivity reportedly marked the classifier's diagnosis of cytomegalovirus status.

The rearrangement joins TRBV6-1 to TRBJ1-4, with TRBD1 as a possible D gene (6 bases). The sequencing input was PBMCs. This TCR came from a man aged 18-30 years in good health and CMV-seronegative. The CDR3 spells CASSPLAGVEKLFF. CDR3 DNA: TGTGCCAGCAGTCCGTTAGCAGGGGTTGAAAAACTGTTTTTT.